These T cell receptor beta chains were read from a single sample in a study of T cells in Graves' hyperthyroidism and ophthalmopathy. Each CDR3 protein gets one entry after TCRdb re-called the multiplex PCR reads with MiXCR. This sample has some 600,000 distinct CDR3 sequences, with roughly 13% found just once. Sequenced input: blood. The receptors were gathered from a woman younger than 45 with Graves' hyperthyroidism that later progressed to Graves' ophthalmopathy. Each CDR3 is given with its conserved first and last residue. Fields, in order: V gene, clone size, J gene, D gene, CDR3 DNA, CDR3 protein. D genes are given only for firm matches. Where a row states a size, it is once, few, many or the class of an expanded clone; other rows omit it.

TRBV11-3,.,TRBJ2-2,TRBD1,TGTGCCAGCAGCTTACAGGGGGCGCTGACCGGGGGGCTGTTTTTT,CASSLQGALTGGLFF
TRBV7-3,.,TRBJ2-1,TRBD2,TGTGCCAGCAGCTTAGCAGTAGCGGGAGTGGGTGAGCAGTTCTTC,CASSLAVAGVGEQFF
TRBV11-2,many,TRBJ2-3,TRBD2,TGTGCCAGCAGCTTAGCTCTAGCGGGAGGGGATACGCAGTATTTT,CASSLALAGGDTQYF
TRBV20-1,many,TRBJ1-6,TRBD1,TGCAGTGCTAGAGATCCCGTGACAGGGGGCGAATATTCACCCCTCCACTTT,CSARDPVTGGEYSPLHF
TRBV5-1,.,TRBJ1-2,.,TGCGCCAGCAGCCCCCTTGACGTCGACTATGGCTACACCTTC,CASSPLDVDYGYTF
TRBV7-9,.,TRBJ2-2,TRBD1,TGTGCCAGCAGCACTCGGACAGGCGGAACATCACGCGGGGAGCTGTTTTTT,CASSTRTGGTSRGELFF
TRBV5-6,many,TRBJ1-5,TRBD1,TGTGCCAGCAGCTTGAGACAGGGTTATCAGCCCCAGCATTTT,CASSLRQGYQPQHF
TRBV11-2,many,TRBJ2-1,TRBD2,TGTGCCAGCAGCCCCTATAGCGGGAGGGCCCGGAATGAGCAGTTCTTC,CASSPYSGRARNEQFF
TRBV4-3,.,TRBJ2-1,TRBD2,TGCGCCAGCAGCCAATTCCCGGGACTAGCGGGAGTTGTATACAATGAGCAGTTCTTC,CASSQFPGLAGVVYNEQFF
TRBV28,many,TRBJ1-1,.,TGTGCCAGCAGTTTAAACGGGGCGATGAACACTGAAGCTTTCTTT,CASSLNGAMNTEAFF
TRBV11-3,many,TRBJ1-1,.,TGTGCCAGCAGCCCTCCTTACAAGAACACTGAAGCTTTCTTT,CASSPPYKNTEAFF
TRBV10-3,many,TRBJ2-1,.,TGTGCCATCAGTGTAGACCACCGGGATGAGCAGTTCTTC,CAISVDHRDEQFF
TRBV9,.,TRBJ2-3,TRBD2,TGTGCCAGCAGCACCGGACTAGCGGGAGGCATCAGCACAGATACGCAGTATTTT,CASSTGLAGGISTDTQYF
TRBV28,many,TRBJ2-1,.,TGTGCTGGGCGGCGAAGCTCCTACAATGAGCAGTTCTTC,CAGRRSSYNEQFF